This entry lists 32 T cell receptor beta chains sequenced from one sample in a study of CD8+CD57+ T cells in acquired aplastic anemia. The TCR beta profiling, which covered VDJ combination and CDR3 sequence, was carried out using genomic DNA as the template. One entry per CDR3 protein, called by TCRdb with MiXCR from the reads. The data show about 190,000 distinct CDR3 sequences, around half seen once. The specimen was sorted CD4+, CD8+, or CD8+CD57+ T cells (not recorded which) from PBMCs. The source of these receptors is a human donor in good health, serving as a control.

Notes on this clonotype: A much larger clone lies one base from this, so it may be a read error. The chain has TRBV30 and TRBJ1-5; D gene unclear. The CDR3 spans 13 residues. Germline CDR1 reads GTSNPN; CDR2 reads SVGIG (reference sequence). This chain's CDR3 is CAWSGDSNQPRHF. In DNA form, the CDR3 reads TGTGCCTGGAGTGGAGATAGCAATCAGCCCCGGCATTTT.

This clonotype was counted ten times or more. The chain carries TRBV28 and TRBJ1-1; a possible D gene is TRBD1 (5 bases). From germline, CDR1 is MDHEN and CDR2 SYDVKM. Trimming took off 2 bases at V and 4 bases at J, with 8 bases between the two ends. The CDR3 is 13 amino acids. CDR3 residues: CASSLAGLTEAFF. The CDR3 DNA reads TGTGCCAGCAGTTTAGCGGGACTCACTGAAGCTTTCTTT.

This sequence joins TRBV3-1 and TRBJ2-7; D is unclear. Germline CDR1 reads LGHDT; CDR2 reads YNNKEL (reference sequence). CDR3 length: 17 amino acids. V was clipped by 0 bases and J by 0 bases, with 15 bases between them. The CDR3 nucleotides are TGTGCCAGCAGCCAAGAAGGTCTATTGGTAAGCTCCTACGAGCAGTACTTC. This codes for CASSQEGLLVSSYEQYF.

The gene calls are TRBV7-9 and TRBJ2-7, with D tentatively TRBD1 (5 bases). The germline V gene has CDR1 SEHNR and CDR2 FQNEAQ (reference sequence). V was shortened by 6 bases and J by 1 base, with 13 bases between the two germline ends. This CDR3 is 14 amino acids long. In nucleotides, the CDR3 is TGTGCCAGCAGTTATGGGCCAGGGTCCTACGAGCAGTACTTC. Translated, it gives CASSYGPGSYEQYF.

There are many counts of this clonotype. The chain employs TRBV6-2 or TRBV6-3 and TRBJ2-2; D could derive from TRBD1 or TRBD2 (6 bases each). Germline V gene lookup returns CDR1 MNHEY and CDR2 SVGEGT. Trimming cost V 2 bases and J 6 bases, with 13 bases left between them. CDR3 length: 15 residues. The CDR3, as DNA: TGTGCCAGCAGTTACATGTGGAGGGGGTCCGGGGAGCTGTTTTTT. Translated: CASSYMWRGSGELFF.

This clonotype has only a few counts. This sequence may be a read error, since a much larger clone differs from it by one base. The V and J genes are TRBV7-2 and TRBJ1-1; tentatively, D is TRBD1 (5 bases). Deletions cut 5 bases from V and 0 bases from J, with 13 bases between. CDR3 length: 15 amino acids. CDR1 is SGHTA and CDR2 is FQGNSA in the germline V gene. CDR3 loop: CASSQGTTVNTEAFF. The CDR3 DNA sequence: TGTGCCAGCAGCCAAGGGACGACGGTGAACACTGAAGCTTTCTTT.

The V call is TRBV10-1, the J call TRBJ1-2; 7 bases fit TRBD1. CDR3 length: 15 residues. CDR1 and CDR2 (germline): WNHNN, SYGVQD (reference sequence). V lost 4 bases to trimming and J lost 6 bases; unmatched junction nucleotides: 11. The CDR3 nucleotides read TGCGCCAGCAGTGTAGGGGGCGAAGAACTCGATGGCTACACCTTC. Protein sequence: CASSVGGEELDGYTF.

The rearrangement links TRBV24-1 to TRBJ1-2, with 9 bases lining up with TRBD1. This CDR3 is built from 19 residues. Germline loops: CDR1 KGHDR, CDR2 SFDVKD. After removal of 3 bases from V and 6 bases from J, the junction contained 19 bases not matched to a gene. CDR3 nucleotides: TGTGCCACCAGTGATCCCGGGACTAGCGGGGGGACAGGGCAGGATGGCTACACCTTC. Translated: CATSDPGTSGGTGQDGYTF.

Worth noting for this clonotype: A junction boundary mismatches the germline segment, possibly from a read error. The J gene is TRBJ1-3, the V gene TRBV20-1; no firm D call. The CDR3 consists of 13 residues. Per the germline V gene, CDR1 is DFQATT and CDR2 is SNEGSKA (reference sequence). The CDR3 is CNARVRYLNTIYF. The CDR3 nucleotides read TGCAATGCTAGGGTCCGATACTTAAACACCATATATTTC.

The table lists this clonotype with many counts. DNA of the CDR3: TGTGCCAGCAGTTCCGCGGGTAGCGGTAATTCACCCCTCCACTTT. Protein sequence: CASSSAGSGNSPLHF. The chain recombines TRBV27 with TRBJ1-6; D ambiguous. Trimming removed 4 bases from V and 6 bases from J, with 13 bases in between. The CDR3 is 15 amino acids. From germline, CDR1 is MNHEY and CDR2 SMNVEV (reference sequence).

The V gene is TRBV9, the J gene TRBJ2-7; unclear D gene. The germline CDR1 and CDR2 sequences are SGDLS and YYNGEE. This CDR3 spans 12 amino acids. Trimming shortened V by 0 bases and J by 7 bases, and 8 bases separated the two germline ends. The chain's CDR3 is CASSVDLREQYF. In DNA, the CDR3 is TGTGCCAGCAGCGTAGATTTGAGGGAGCAGTACTTC. The whole variable domain, remainder taken from reference TRBV9 and TRBJ2-7, is DSGVTQTPKHLITATGQRVTLRCSPRSGDLSVYWYQQSLDQGLQFLIQYYNGEERAKGNILERFSAQQFPDLHSELNLSSLELGDSALYFCASSVDLREQYFGPGTRLTVT.

V gene TRBV20-1 combines with J gene TRBJ2-7, with 10 bases matching TRBD2. The germline V gene encodes CDR1 DFQATT and CDR2 SNEGSKA (reference sequence). J was trimmed by 4 bases and V by 5 bases; bases with no gene match: 8. The CDR3 is 14 residues long. Here the CDR3 DNA reads TGCAGTGCTTCTCCCGGGACTAGCGATTACGAGCAGTACTTC. Translation: CSASPGTSDYEQYF.

V is TRBV9 and J is TRBJ2-2; 9 positions match TRBD1. The V and J ends lost 4 bases and 7 bases, in that order; junction bases with no gene match: 14. The CDR3 is made up of 17 amino acids. Germline V gene lookup returns CDR1 SGDLS and CDR2 YYNGEE. The DNA of the CDR3 is TGTGCCAGCAGCAAATCGACAGGGGGAGACAACCACGGGGAGCTGTTTTTT. Translated: CASSKSTGGDNHGELFF.

This chain uses TRBV24-1 with TRBJ1-2, with D maybe TRBD1 (5 bases). Germline V gene sequence: CDR1 KGHDR, CDR2 SFDVKD. The CDR3 loop spans 12 amino acids. Trimming removed 8 bases at V and 8 bases at J, with 14 bases between. The CDR3 bases are TGTGCCACCATGGCAGGGAGCGGAGGCTACACCTTC. It codes for CATMAGSGGYTF.

This chain joins TRBV29-1 and TRBJ2-3; TRBD1 matches at 9 bases. The germline CDR1 and CDR2 sequences are SQVTM and ANQGSEA. J was trimmed by 4 bases and V by 3 bases; bases with no gene match: 11. The CDR3 is 16 residues long. This CDR3 reads CSVDRGQGGWADTQYF. Written as DNA, the CDR3 is TGCAGCGTTGACAGGGGACAGGGAGGTTGGGCAGATACGCAGTATTTT.

V gene TRBV7-9 combines with J gene TRBJ2-7; D might be TRBD1 or TRBD2, each matching 6 bases. Looked up from germline, CDR1 is SEHNR and CDR2 is FQNEAQ (reference sequence). This CDR3 has 11 amino acids. The V gene lost 8 bases and the J gene lost 5 bases, with 10 bases spanning the gap. CDR3 sequence: CASSEGDEQYF. CDR3 nucleotide sequence: TGTGCCAGCTCGGAGGGGGACGAGCAGTACTTC.

This clonotype was counted many times. The chain joins TRBV20-1 to TRBJ1-5; D may be TRBD1 (6 bases). CDR3 length: 16 residues. CDR1 DFQATT and CDR2 SNEGSKA come from the germline V gene (reference sequence). Trimming pared 3 bases from V and 4 bases from J, leaving 19 bases between. As DNA, the CDR3 is TGCAGTGCTAGCTTTCCGACAGGACGAGAAAATCAGCCCCAGCATTTT. Amino acid sequence: CSASFPTGRENQPQHF.

The V call is TRBV4-1, the J call TRBJ2-1; TRBD2 matches at 7 bases. Germline V gene lookup returns CDR1 MGHRA and CDR2 YSYEKL. The CDR3 is 14 amino acids. V dropped 4 bases and J dropped 5; count of bases not matched to a gene: 5. The CDR3 nucleotides are TGCGCCAGCAGCCGCCGGGGGGACGACAATGAGCAGTTCTTC. Encoded protein: CASSRRGDDNEQFF.

The J gene is TRBJ2-3, the V gene TRBV7-3; TRBD2 aligns across 11 bases. The length of the CDR3 is 16 residues. Germline V gives CDR1 SGHTA, CDR2 FQGTGA. The J segment lost 6 bases and the V segment lost 6 bases, leaving 11 bases of the junction unmatched. The CDR3 DNA sequence: TGTGCCAGCAGTCAGATTAGCGGGGGGGCGGGGGATACGCAGTATTTT. Residues: CASSQISGGAGDTQYF. Full variable domain (rest looked up from reference TRBV7-3 and TRBJ2-3): GAGVSQTPSNKVTEKGKYVELRCDPISGHTALYWYRQSLGQGPEFLIYFQGTGAADDSGLPNDRFFAVRPEGSVSTLKIQRTERGDSAVYLCASSQISGGAGDTQYFGPGTRLTVL.

This chain joins TRBV2 and TRBJ1-6, with D unclear. Deletions cut 3 bases from V and 12 bases from J, with 12 bases between. The germline gives CDR1 SNHLY, CDR2 FYNNEI. The CDR3 has 13 residues. CDR3 amino acids: CASSDSGLGPLHF. The CDR3 DNA sequence: TGTGCCAGCAGTGATTCCGGGTTGGGACCCCTCCACTTT.

This clonotype was seen a few times. The genes are TRBV24-1 and TRBJ2-7; D unresolved. Germline CDR1 reads KGHDR; CDR2 reads SFDVKD. CDR3 length: 15 amino acids. Trimming shortened V by 7 bases and J by 3 bases, and 18 bases separated the two germline ends. For the CDR3, the DNA is TGTGCCACCAGGGATCCTCGGGCTGAGGACTACGAGCAGTACTTC. Amino acid sequence: CATRDPRAEDYEQYF.

This clonotype was seen repeatedly, ten times or more. This chain's CDR3 is CASSQGTSQPQHF. In DNA, the CDR3 is TGCGCCAGCAGCCAAGGAACGAGTCAGCCCCAGCATTTT. V and J are TRBV4-3 and TRBJ1-5; D remains unclear. Trimming cost V 1 base and J 6 bases, with 7 bases left between them. The germline V gene has CDR1 LGHNA and CDR2 YSLEER. The CDR3 has 13 residues.

The rearrangement joins TRBV7-6 to TRBJ1-4; D gene unclear. The CDR3 has 17 amino acids. The ends were cut back, 1 base at V and 0 bases at J, with 12 bases in the middle. Per the germline V gene, CDR1 is SGHVS and CDR2 is FNYEAQ. CDR3 nucleotides: TGTGCCAGCAGCTTAGGGGAGACCCTGGCAACTAATGAAAAACTGTTTTTT. The encoded protein is CASSLGETLATNEKLFF.

Many counts were recorded for this clonotype. This sequence joins TRBV6-2 or TRBV6-3 and TRBJ1-3, with D maybe TRBD1 (6 bases). V lost 1 base, J lost 2 bases, and 12 bases lay in between. The CDR3 has 16 amino acids. The germline CDR1 and CDR2 sequences are MNHEY and SVGEGT. The CDR3 spells CASSYYPTGTGNTIYF. The CDR3 DNA follows: TGTGCCAGCAGTTACTATCCTACAGGGACTGGAAACACCATATATTTT.

Of note for this clonotype: Compared with germline, one end of the junction differs, possibly owing to a read error. The rearrangement uses TRBV6-5 and TRBJ1-2; 9 positions agree with TRBD1. The CDR3 is 15 amino acids. Germline CDR1 and CDR2: MNHEY and SVGAGI. The CDR3 loop is CAISALPGQGDGYTF. The DNA for the CDR3 is TGTGCCATCAGTGCTCTACCGGGACAGGGCGATGGCTACACCTTC.

For this clonotype: A read error is possible here, since a much larger clone lies one base away. The chain is built from TRBV6-5 and TRBJ1-1; D is uncertain. The germline gives CDR1 MNHEY, CDR2 SVGAGI. The CDR3 consists of 17 residues. V lost 0 bases and J 5 bases, leaving 19 bases between the germline ends. DNA for the CDR3: TGTGCCAGCAGTTACTCGGAAGCCCTATGGCGCGGGACTGAAGCTTTCTTT. Translating it yields CASSYSEALWRGTEAFF.

This chain connects TRBV9 to TRBJ1-1, with no clear D. From germline, CDR1 is SGDLS and CDR2 YYNGEE. Trimming shortened V by 1 base and J by 1 base, and 11 bases separated the two germline ends. The CDR3 has 15 residues. The CDR3 nucleotides read TGTGCCAGCAGCGTAACAGATCGGTCGAACACTGAAGCTTTCTTT. Amino acids: CASSVTDRSNTEAFF.

The chain recombines TRBV10-3 with TRBJ2-3; 12 bases map to TRBD2. Germline V gene lookup returns CDR1 ENHRY and CDR2 SYGVKD. After removal of 6 bases from V and 0 bases from J, the junction contained 4 bases not matched to a gene. The CDR3 has 16 residues. The CDR3 DNA reads TGTGCCATCAGCGCCACTAGCGGGGGGAGCACAGATACGCAGTATTTT. This encodes CAISATSGGSTDTQYF.

There are many counts of this clonotype. The gene calls are TRBV10-3 and TRBJ1-3; 8 nucleotides align to TRBD1. CDR1 is ENHRY, CDR2 SYGVKD, per germline. This CDR3 region has 14 residues. V shed 6 bases and J 4 bases; nucleotides not matched to a gene: 5. CDR3 in DNA: TGTGCCATCAGGACGGACAGGGCGGGAAACACCATATATTTT. This gives the protein CAIRTDRAGNTIYF.

This clonotype has a count of ten or more. The rearrangement joins TRBV20-1 to TRBJ1-3, with D possibly being TRBD1 (5 bases). V was clipped by 3 bases and J by 0 bases, with 18 bases between them. Germline CDR1 reads DFQATT; CDR2 reads SNEGSKA (reference sequence). The CDR3 has 17 amino acids. Here the CDR3 reads CSARAGVRRGSGNTIYF. As DNA, the CDR3 is TGCAGTGCTAGGGCCGGAGTCCGGAGGGGCTCTGGAAACACCATATATTTT.

The chain carries TRBV10-3 and TRBJ2-3; a possible D gene is TRBD1 (6 bases). This CDR3 contains 15 residues. Germline V lookup: CDR1 ENHRY, CDR2 SYGVKD. V lost 7 bases and J lost 1, with 15 bases in between. CDR3 sequence: CAINRQALCTDTQYF. CDR3 sequence (DNA): TGTGCCATCAACAGACAGGCTTTATGCACAGATACGCAGTATTTT.

There are many counts of this clonotype. In nucleotides, the CDR3 is TGTGCCTGGAGTGTACGTGTAGGGACTGAAGCTTTCTTT. Protein: CAWSVRVGTEAFF. The V gene is TRBV30, the J gene TRBJ1-1; no clear D. CDR3 length: 13 residues. Germline CDR1 reads GTSNPN; CDR2 reads SVGIG (reference sequence). The V and J ends lost 0 bases and 5 bases respectively, with 10 bases between them.